This T cell receptor (beta chain) was recovered during a study of CDR3 diversity in severe acne. The CDR3 length is 15 residues. The V end was cut by 0 bases, the J end by 2 bases, with 9 bases between. Germline values: CDR1 SGDLS, CDR2 YYNGEE. TCRdb used MiXCR to reprocess the PCR reads, holding one entry per CDR3 protein. The sample has about 90,000 distinct CDR3 sequences, 45% to 55% seen once. J is TRBJ2-1 and V is TRBV9, with a weak D call TRBD2 (5 bases). This TCR was sampled from a male donor with severe acne vulgaris. The sequenced sample consisted of blood. The CDR3 DNA follows: TGTGCCAGCAGCGTAGGCGGCGGGCCCTACAATGAGCAGTTCTTC. Translating gives CASSVGGGPYNEQFF.